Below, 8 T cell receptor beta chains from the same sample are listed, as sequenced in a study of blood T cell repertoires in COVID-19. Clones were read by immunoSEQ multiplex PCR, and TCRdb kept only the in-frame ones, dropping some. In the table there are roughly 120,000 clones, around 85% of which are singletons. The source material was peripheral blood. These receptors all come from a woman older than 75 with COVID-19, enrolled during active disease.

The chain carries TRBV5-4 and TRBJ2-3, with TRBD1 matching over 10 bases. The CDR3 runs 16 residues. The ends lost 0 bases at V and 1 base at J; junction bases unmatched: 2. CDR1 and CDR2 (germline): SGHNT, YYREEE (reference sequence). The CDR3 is CASSLDGQGGTDTQYF. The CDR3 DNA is TGTGCCAGCAGCTTGGACGGACAGGGGGGCACAGATACGCAGTATTTT.

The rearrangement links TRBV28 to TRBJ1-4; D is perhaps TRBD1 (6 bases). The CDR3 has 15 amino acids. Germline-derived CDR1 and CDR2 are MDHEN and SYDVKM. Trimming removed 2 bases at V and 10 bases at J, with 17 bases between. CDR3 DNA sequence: TGTGCCAGCAGTTTAAGTTCAGGGGAAGTAGTAAAACTGTTTTTT. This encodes CASSLSSGEVVKLFF.

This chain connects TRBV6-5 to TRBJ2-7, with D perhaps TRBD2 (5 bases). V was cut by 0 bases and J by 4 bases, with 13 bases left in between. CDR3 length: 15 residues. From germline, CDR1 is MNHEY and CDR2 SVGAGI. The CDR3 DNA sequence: TGTGCCAGCAGTTACTCGCGGGCAGCAACTTACGAGCAGTACTTC. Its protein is CASSYSRAATYEQYF.

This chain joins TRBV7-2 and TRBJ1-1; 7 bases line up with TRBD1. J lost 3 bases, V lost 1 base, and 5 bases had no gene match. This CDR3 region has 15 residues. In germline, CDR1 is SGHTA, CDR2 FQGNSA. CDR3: CASSLVGGGHTEAFF. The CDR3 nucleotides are TGTGCCAGCAGCTTAGTAGGAGGGGGCCACACTGAAGCTTTCTTT.

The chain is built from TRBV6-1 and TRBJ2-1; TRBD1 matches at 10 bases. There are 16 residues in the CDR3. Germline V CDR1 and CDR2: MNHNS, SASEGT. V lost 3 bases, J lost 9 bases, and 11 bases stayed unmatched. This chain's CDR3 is CASSEIPGQGNIEQFF. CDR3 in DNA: TGTGCCAGCAGTGAGATACCGGGACAGGGGAATATTGAGCAGTTCTTC.

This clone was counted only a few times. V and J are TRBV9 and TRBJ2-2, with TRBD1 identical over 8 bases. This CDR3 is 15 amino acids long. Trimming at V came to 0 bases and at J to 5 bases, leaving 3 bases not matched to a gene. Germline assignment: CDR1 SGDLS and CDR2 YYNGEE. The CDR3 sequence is CASSVVQGATGELFF. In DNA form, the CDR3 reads TGTGCCAGCAGCGTAGTTCAGGGGGCGACCGGGGAGCTGTTTTTT. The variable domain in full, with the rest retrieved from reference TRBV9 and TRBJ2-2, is DSGVTQTPKHLITATGQRVTLRCSPRSGDLSVYWYQQSLDQGLQFLIQYYNGEERAKGNILERFSAQQFPDLHSELNLSSLELGDSALYFCASSVVQGATGELFFGEGSRLTVL.

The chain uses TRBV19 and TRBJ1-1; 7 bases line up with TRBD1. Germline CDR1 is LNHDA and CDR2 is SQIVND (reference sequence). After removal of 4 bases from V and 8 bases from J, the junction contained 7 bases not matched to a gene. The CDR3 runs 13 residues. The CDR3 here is CASSTPDRLEAFF. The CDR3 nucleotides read TGTGCCAGTAGTACACCGGACAGGCTCGAAGCTTTCTTT.

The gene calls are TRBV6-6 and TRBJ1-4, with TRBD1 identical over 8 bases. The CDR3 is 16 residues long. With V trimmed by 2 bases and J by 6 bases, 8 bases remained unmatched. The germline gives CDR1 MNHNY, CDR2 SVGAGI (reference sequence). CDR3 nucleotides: TGTGCCAGCAGTTACCCGTCGACAGGGGATTATGAAAAACTGTTTTTT. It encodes CASSYPSTGDYEKLFF.